This T cell receptor (beta chain) was sequenced in a study of T-cell reconstitution after alpha-beta-depleted transplantation in children. General observations from the study: Diversity and T-cell counts at one year after transplant derived mostly from new T cells. Several hundred expanded graft clones reportedly supplied alpha-beta T cells about two months after transplant. Some patients' high day-60 TCRbeta diversity was attributed to recipient cells surviving conditioning.

J was trimmed by 0 bases and V by 6 bases; bases with no gene match: 11. The CDR3 is 16 amino acids. Germline V gene sequence: CDR1 DFQATT, CDR2 SNEGSKA (reference sequence). The sample holds a few counts of this clonotype. Its antigen is not identified. TCRbeta library construction was performed incorporating unique molecular identifiers. TCRdb called the PCR reads again in MiXCR, with one record for every CDR3 protein. The data contain 700,000 to 850,000 distinct CDR3 sequences, about 16% of them singletons. This TCR derives from a male patient aged 10-17 years who had a stem cell transplant for acute lymphoblastic leukemia, so the T cells may come from the graft donor. Sequenced material: PBMCs, mostly from graft donor cells, taken 360 days after TCRalphabeta/CD19-depleted stem cell transplant. J is TRBJ2-1 and V is TRBV20-1, with TRBD2 matching 7 bases. CDR3 nucleotide sequence: TGCAGTGCGATCGCCTTTGGCGGGAGCTCCTACAATGAGCAGTTCTTC. Amino acids: CSAIAFGGSSYNEQFF.